The sequence of this TCR beta chain was determined in a study of PD-1 blockade in classical Hodgkin lymphoma. The germline V gene has CDR1 SGHRS and CDR2 YFSETQ. This CDR3 is built from 16 residues. With 4 bases removed from V and 5 bases from J, the gap between germline ends came to 22 bases. After autologous stem cell transplantation all patients relapsed, and prior brentuximab vedotin exposure differed between cohorts. TCRdb's copy holds only in-frame clones and misses some; the assay was immunoSEQ multiplex PCR. Altogether about 32,000 clones are present, 65% to 90% being singletons, with the ten largest covering approximately 29%. This clone was recorded once.

The sequences come from peripheral blood mononuclear cells (PBMCs), collected at baseline. The sequence was obtained from a human donor with classical Hodgkin lymphoma. This chain joins TRBV5-1 and TRBJ2-7; no clear D. CDR3 coding DNA: TGCGCCAGCAGCAGGGATGTTGGTCGCGTCGTCAACGAGCAGTACTTC. This translates into CASSRDVGRVVNEQYF.